In this sample, the clone carrying this T cell receptor beta chain turned up a few times. Its specificity is unknown. The data belong to a study of shared clonotypes between healthy human individuals. General study results and limits: Represented diversity, genetic and exposure-history alike, was limited by few donors.

The CDR3 has 14 amino acids. The germline CDR1 and CDR2 sequences are KGHSH and LQKENI. The junction had 3 bases not matched to a gene; V was cut back by 2 bases and J by 6 bases. Generated by immunoSEQ multiplex PCR, the TCRdb table keeps only in-frame clones and is missing some. The sample shows about 960,000 clones, 76% of them seen only once. The receptor was derived from a man between 18 and 35 years old in good health. The chain is built from TRBV18 and TRBJ2-2, with 7 bases matching TRBD1. Input material: memory CD4+ T cells sorted from blood. The sample's subset: CD45RA-negative fraction. The chain's CDR3 is CASSPATGSGELFF. DNA of the CDR3: TGTGCCAGCTCACCAGCGACAGGGTCCGGGGAGCTGTTTTTT.